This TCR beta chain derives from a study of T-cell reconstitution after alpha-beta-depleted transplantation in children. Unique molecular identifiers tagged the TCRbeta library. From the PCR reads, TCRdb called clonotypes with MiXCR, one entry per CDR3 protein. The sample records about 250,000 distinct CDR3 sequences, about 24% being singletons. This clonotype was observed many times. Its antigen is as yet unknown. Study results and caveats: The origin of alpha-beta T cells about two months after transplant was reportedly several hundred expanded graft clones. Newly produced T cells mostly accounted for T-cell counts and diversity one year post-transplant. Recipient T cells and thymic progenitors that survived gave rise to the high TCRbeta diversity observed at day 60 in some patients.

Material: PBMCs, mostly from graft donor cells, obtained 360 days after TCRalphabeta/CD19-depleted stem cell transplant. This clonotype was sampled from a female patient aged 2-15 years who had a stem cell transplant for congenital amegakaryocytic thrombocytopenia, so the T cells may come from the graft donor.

CDR3 in DNA: TGCGCCAGCAGCCAAGATCTAATGGGTCCCACCGGGGAGCTGTTTTTT. It encodes CASSQDLMGPTGELFF. The chain links TRBV4-3 to TRBJ2-2, with D unclear. From germline, CDR1 is LGHNA and CDR2 YSLEER. The CDR3 loop spans 16 amino acids. Trimming stripped 0 bases from V and 4 bases from J, with 12 bases between.